These T cell receptor beta chains were read from a single sample in a study of blood T cell repertoires in COVID-19. This table comes from immunoSEQ multiplex PCR, and its TCRdb copy is limited to in-frame clones, with some not included. The repertoire has approximately 230,000 clones, approximately 80% of them found once; the top ten carry around 8.9%. The sequenced material came from peripheral blood. These receptors all come from a man at least 80 years old with acute or convalescent COVID-19. Both conserved end residues are part of each CDR3. The order of the fields is clone size, J gene, V gene, D gene, CDR3 DNA, CDR3 protein. A D gene is named only where the DNA matches it firmly. Clone size is not always given. Where it is, it says once, few, many or a class for expanded clones.

>NA|TRBJ1-5|TRBV6-5|NA
TGTGCCAGCACACGGTCGACTTGGAATCAGCCCCAGCATTTT
CASTRSTWNQPQHF
>NA|TRBJ1-4|TRBV25-1|NA
TGTGCCAGCAGTGAACGGGCAGGGTCTAATGAAAAACTGTTTTTT
CASSERAGSNEKLFF
>NA|TRBJ2-2|TRBV24-1|NA
TGTGCCACCAGTGATTTCAGGACAGCAACCGGGGAGCTGTTTTTT
CATSDFRTATGELFF
>NA|TRBJ2-1|TRBV9|TRBD2
TGTGCCAGCAGCGTAGCGATAGCGGGTACCTACAATGAGCAGTTCTTC
CASSVAIAGTYNEQFF
>NA|TRBJ1-5|TRBV6-2/TRBV6-3|NA
TGTGCCAGCAGTTCTGGACGGGGGGTAGGGAGCAATCAGCCCCAGCATTTT
CASSSGRGVGSNQPQHF
>NA|TRBJ1-2|TRBV30|NA
TGTGCCTGGAGTTCACATCTGCCATATGGCTACACCTTC
CAWSSHLPYGYTF
>NA|TRBJ1-4|TRBV5-1|TRBD1
TGCGCCAGCAGCGAACCGACAGGGGGTGTTGAAAAACTGTTTTTT
CASSEPTGGVEKLFF
>NA|TRBJ1-6|TRBV2|TRBD1
TGTGCCAGCGCAGAAGGGACAGGCGGATATAATTCACCCCTCCACTTT
CASAEGTGGYNSPLHF
>NA|TRBJ2-1|TRBV2|NA
TGTGCCAGCAGTGAAACCGGGAGCGTCAATGAGCAGTTCTTC
CASSETGSVNEQFF
>NA|TRBJ2-1|TRBV7-9|NA
TGTGCCAGCAGCTTAGCGTTCGCCTACAATGAGCAGTTCTTC
CASSLAFAYNEQFF
>NA|TRBJ2-1|TRBV24-1|TRBD1
TGTGCCACCAGTGATTTGGGACAGGGGTTCTCCTACAATGAGCAGTTCTTC
CATSDLGQGFSYNEQFF
>NA|TRBJ2-1|TRBV10-3|TRBD1
TGTGCCATCGGGGACAGGGGATTCCGGAATGAGCAGTTCTTC
CAIGDRGFRNEQFF
>NA|TRBJ2-2|TRBV19|NA
TGTGCCAGTAGGGGGGCCAATTCTCCCACCGGGGAGCTGTTTTTT
CASRGANSPTGELFF
>NA|TRBJ2-2|TRBV6-2/TRBV6-3|NA
TGTGCCAGCAGTCTCCAGGACAGCCCGGTAGGGGAGCTGTTTTTT
CASSLQDSPVGELFF
>NA|TRBJ2-7|TRBV5-1|TRBD1
TGCGCCAGCAGCCCGACAGGGTCCTACGAGCAGTACTTC
CASSPTGSYEQYF
>NA|TRBJ1-5|TRBV29-1|NA
TGCAGCGTTGGGGCAGAAAATCAGCCCCAGCATTTT
CSVGAENQPQHF
>NA|TRBJ1-5|TRBV28|NA
TGTGCCAGCAGGACCGCGGGGGGTCAGGATCAGCCCCAGCATTTT
CASRTAGGQDQPQHF
>NA|TRBJ1-5|TRBV6-5|TRBD1
TGTGCCAGCAGCTTCGTGGACAGGGGTTGGCAGCCCCAGCATTTT
CASSFVDRGWQPQHF
>once|TRBJ2-5|TRBV27|TRBD1
TGTGCCAGCAGTTTATCGGGGGGACAGGGAGGACGAGAGACCCAGTACTTC
CASSLSGGQGGRETQYF
>few|TRBJ1-1|TRBV7-3|NA
TGTGCCAGCAGCTTAGACGGTACTATGAACACTGAAGCTTTCTTT
CASSLDGTMNTEAFF
>NA|TRBJ1-2|TRBV5-8|NA
TGTGCCAGCAGCCCCAGGGTCTATGGCTACACCTTC
CASSPRVYGYTF
>NA|TRBJ1-2|TRBV27|TRBD1
TGTGCCAGCAGAATGACAGGGGGCTATGGCTACACCTTC
CASRMTGGYGYTF
>NA|TRBJ2-1|TRBV24-1|NA
TGTGCCACCAGTGATTTCGGGCAGGGAGGCTACAATGAGCAGTTCTTC
CATSDFGQGGYNEQFF
>NA|TRBJ2-1|TRBV5-1|NA
TGCGCCAGCAGAGAATTCCCCGGGACAAGGGGGATCGACAATGAGCAGTTCTTC
CASREFPGTRGIDNEQFF
>NA|TRBJ1-2|TRBV27|TRBD1
TGTGCCAGCACCCATTCCGGGACAGGGATTAACTATGGCTACACCTTC
CASTHSGTGINYGYTF
>NA|TRBJ2-3|TRBV4-1|NA
TGCGCCAGCAGCCTGGCGGGGCCCCCTTCAGATACGCAGTATTTT
CASSLAGPPSDTQYF
>NA|TRBJ2-1|TRBV3-1/TRBV3-2|NA
TGTGCCAGCAGCCAGGTCAGGGAGCAGTTCTTC
CASSQVREQFF
>NA|TRBJ2-4|TRBV4-2|TRBD2
TGTGCCAGCAGCTCAGTAGGCCTAGCGGGAGGAATAGGAAACATTCAGTACTTC
CASSSVGLAGGIGNIQYF
>once|TRBJ1-4|TRBV6-5|NA
TGTGCCAGCAGTTACGTCCCCGGGGGGGTAGATGAAAAACTGTTTTTT
CASSYVPGGVDEKLFF
>NA|TRBJ1-2|TRBV2|NA
TGTGCCAGCAGTGAAGGGGCACAAGGTGGTGGCTACACCTTC
CASSEGAQGGGYTF
>once|TRBJ1-2|TRBV7-9|TRBD1
TGTGCCAGCAGCTCCCTATCAACGGGACAGCAGCTAACTGGCTACACCTTC
CASSSLSTGQQLTGYTF
>NA|TRBJ2-7|TRBV15|TRBD1
TGTGCCACCAGCAGAGCCCCGGGACAGGGGTACGAGCAGTACTTC
CATSRAPGQGYEQYF
>once|TRBJ1-1|TRBV28|NA
TGTGCCAGCAGTTTAGGGGGCAGGATGAACACTGAAGCTTTCTTT
CASSLGGRMNTEAFF
>NA|TRBJ2-7|TRBV20-1|TRBD1
TGCAGTGCTGGACAGGCTGAGGAGCAGTACTTC
CSAGQAEEQYF
>NA|TRBJ2-3|TRBV5-1|TRBD2
TGCGCCAGCAGCTTGGTTGCGGGGGGTAGGACAGATACGCAGTATTTT
CASSLVAGGRTDTQYF
>NA|TRBJ2-7|TRBV18|TRBD1
TGTGCCAGCTCACCACCAGGGGGCTCCGAGCAGTACTTC
CASSPPGGSEQYF
>NA|TRBJ1-1|TRBV7-2|NA
TGTGCCAGCAGCCGCTTAGGGGTTAGGGCGAACACTGAAGCTTTCTTT
CASSRLGVRANTEAFF
>NA|TRBJ2-1|TRBV10-1|NA
TGCGCCAGCAGCAGGGGTGGGAGCTACAATGAGCAGTTCTTC
CASSRGGSYNEQFF
>NA|TRBJ2-1|TRBV9|TRBD1
TGTGCCAGCGGTTCGACAGGGCTCTATGAGCAGTTCTTC
CASGSTGLYEQFF
>NA|TRBJ2-5|TRBV7-2|NA
TGTGCCAGCAGCCCCGAGTTGTACCAAGAGACCCAGTACTTC
CASSPELYQETQYF
>few|TRBJ2-7|TRBV7-8|NA
TGTGCCAGCAGCTTAGCCCCCTCGGGTCAGGGCTACGAGCAGTACTTC
CASSLAPSGQGYEQYF
>NA|TRBJ2-1|TRBV7-2|TRBD1
TGTGCCAGCAGCTTGGGACAGCGATTCAATGAGCAGTTCTTC
CASSLGQRFNEQFF
>NA|TRBJ2-3|TRBV6-6|TRBD2
TGTGCCAGTCGGACATATCGGGGGGGCACAGATACGCAGTATTTT
CASRTYRGGTDTQYF
>NA|TRBJ1-2|TRBV13|NA
TGTGCCAGCAGCTCGCAGACCGGGAAGGGTCTAAATAACTATGGCTACACCTTC
CASSSQTGKGLNNYGYTF
>NA|TRBJ2-7|TRBV18|TRBD1
TGTGCCAGCTCACCAAGCCCGGACAGGATCTCCTACGAGCAGTACTTC
CASSPSPDRISYEQYF
>NA|TRBJ1-1|TRBV29-1|NA
TGCAGCGTTGAGGGACAGAACACTGAAGCTTTCTTT
CSVEGQNTEAFF
>NA|TRBJ2-1|TRBV6-6|TRBD1
TGTGCCAGCGGAACGGGACAGGGGATTTACAATGAGCAGTTCTTC
CASGTGQGIYNEQFF
>NA|TRBJ1-2|TRBV7-9|TRBD1
TGTGCCAGCAGCCATTCGATGACAGGGTCCTATGGCTACACCTTC
CASSHSMTGSYGYTF
>NA|TRBJ2-7|TRBV5-1|TRBD2
TGCGCCAGCAGCCCACAGGGGAAGAGTCTAGCGGGAGGACCCTCCTACGAGCAGTACTTC
CASSPQGKSLAGGPSYEQYF
>NA|TRBJ1-1|TRBV15|TRBD1
TGTGCCACCAGTCGGGACAGTTGGAACACTGAAGCTTTCTTT
CATSRDSWNTEAFF
>NA|TRBJ1-2|TRBV9|NA
TGTGCCAGCAGCAAGGGACTCTCTAACTATGGCTACACCTTC
CASSKGLSNYGYTF
>once|TRBJ1-1|TRBV30|TRBD1
TGTGCCTGGCAGGGACAGGGTTACACTGAAGCTTTCTTT
CAWQGQGYTEAFF
>few|TRBJ1-1|TRBV27|NA
TGTGCCAGTAGTCGGATCGGGAAAGCCGTGAACACTGAAGCTTTCTTT
CASSRIGKAVNTEAFF